This entry concerns a single T cell receptor beta chain. Germline CDR1 is MGHRA and CDR2 is YSYEKL. The CDR3 is 17 amino acids. Trimming took off 1 base at V and 2 bases at J, with 15 bases between the two ends. Sequenced by immunoSEQ multiplex PCR; TCRdb stores in-frame clones only, minus some. The sample shows about 610,000 clones, 97% of them seen only once. This sample was taken from a study of shared clonotypes between healthy human individuals. The CD4+ fraction was divided into a CD45RA+ naive subset and a CD45RA-negative memory subset. This rearrangement joins TRBV4-1 to TRBJ2-1, with D possibly TRBD2 on 6 matching bases. The clonotype originates from a woman aged 25 to 39 in good health. The sequenced sample was naive CD4+ T cells sorted from blood. This sample's subset: CD45RA+ positively selected. The CDR3 spells CASSQAFRAGTYNEQFF. As DNA, the CDR3 is TGCGCCAGCAGCCAAGCTTTTCGGGCGGGGACCTACAATGAGCAGTTCTTC.